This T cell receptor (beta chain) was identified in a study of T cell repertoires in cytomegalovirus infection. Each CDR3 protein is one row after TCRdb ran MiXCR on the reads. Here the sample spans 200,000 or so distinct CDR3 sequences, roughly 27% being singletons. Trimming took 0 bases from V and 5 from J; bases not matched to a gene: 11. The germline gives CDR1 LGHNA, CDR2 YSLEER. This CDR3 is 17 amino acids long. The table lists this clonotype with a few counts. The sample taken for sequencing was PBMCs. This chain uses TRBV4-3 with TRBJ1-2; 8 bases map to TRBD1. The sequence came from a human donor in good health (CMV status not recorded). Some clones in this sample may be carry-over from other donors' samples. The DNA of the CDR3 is TGCGCCAGCAGCCAAGATCAAGGCGGACAGGGCGGGTATGGCTACACCTTC. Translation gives CASSQDQGGQGGYGYTF.